This T cell receptor (beta chain) was sequenced in a study of T cell repertoires in cytomegalovirus infection. Study context: CMV epitopes, recently identified HLA-C-restricted and well-studied HLA-B-restricted, were used.

Broader study findings: Dominating the ex vivo response were HLA-C-restricted CMV-specific TCR beta clonotypes. Frequencies of public TCR beta families were cumulated, and this identified carriers of CMV plus the relevant HLA.

This clonotype showed up just a few times. Its antigen is currently unknown. The ends were cut back, 5 bases at V and 2 bases at J, with 13 bases in the middle. Germline V lookup: CDR1 SGHVT, CDR2 SQSDAQ. The CDR3 runs to 15 residues. TCRdb used MiXCR to reprocess the reads, holding one entry per CDR3 protein. The table records fewer than 650,000 distinct CDR3 sequences, 40% of them present only once. The clonotype was recovered from a human donor in good health (CMV status not recorded). Some clones in this sample may be carry-over from other donors' samples. The V call is TRBV7-4, the J call TRBJ2-1; D unclear. Specimen: cultured PBMCs, collected from culture after CMV antigen stimulation. CDR3 nucleotide sequence: TGTGCCAGCAGCATACGAGCCCTCACCTACAATGAGCAGTTCTTC. Protein product: CASSIRALTYNEQFF.